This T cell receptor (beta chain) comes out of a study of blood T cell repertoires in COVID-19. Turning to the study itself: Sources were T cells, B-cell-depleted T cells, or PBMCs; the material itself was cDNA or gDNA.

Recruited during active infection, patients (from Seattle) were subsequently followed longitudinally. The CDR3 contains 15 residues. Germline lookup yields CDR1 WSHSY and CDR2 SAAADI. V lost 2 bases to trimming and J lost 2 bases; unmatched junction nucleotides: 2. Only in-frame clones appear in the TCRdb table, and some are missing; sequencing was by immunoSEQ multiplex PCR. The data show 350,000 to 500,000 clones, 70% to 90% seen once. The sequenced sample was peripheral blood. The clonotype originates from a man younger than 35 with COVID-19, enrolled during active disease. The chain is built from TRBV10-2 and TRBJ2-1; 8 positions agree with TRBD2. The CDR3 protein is CASSEGLATYNEQFF. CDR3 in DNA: TGCGCCAGCAGTGAGGGACTAGCTACCTACAATGAGCAGTTCTTC.